The following is a T cell receptor beta chain sequence with its context. Its antigen is unknown. The sample holds no much larger clone one base away, and base qualities are not on file. The data originate from a study of cytomegalovirus exposure and HLA in healthy donors (dated by TCRdb to about 2017). Some background on the complete study: According to a later analysis, one platform produced both the roughly 130 validation repertoires and the 550 to 800 repertoires of the first cohort. The study combined high-throughput TCR immunosequencing, statistical association of individual TCRs with disease status, and machine learning to predict cytomegalovirus infection status. The study aimed to test whether signatures of past pathogen exposure could be identified by cataloging public T cell receptors. Along with the roughly 700-subject first cohort, a separate validation cohort of 120 different subjects was used. The full study reports these points: Three of the identified cytomegalovirus-associated TCR beta chains were confirmed in vitro to be specific for cytomegalovirus antigens. The classifier was reported to diagnose cytomegalovirus status with high specificity and sensitivity in both the original cohort and the validation cohort. Subsequent analysis determined that TCRs grouped into clusters in the first cohort also showed a tendency toward co-occurrence across the 90 to 150 validation repertoires, and approximately 94% of cluster scores exceeded 0. The study listed over 150 TCR beta chains as associated with cytomegalovirus. According to the authors, the approach could potentially be generalized to other disease states and immunological phenotypes. Most TCR sequences were observed very rarely across donors, whereas some public TCRs were present in many individuals. The validation cohort had no HLA typing available for a later analysis, so co-occurrence within that cohort was assessed over all 130 or so repertoires.

The method behind the library was the immunoSEQ multiplex PCR assay. Per the authors' processing: To diagnose cytomegalovirus status from the catalog of TCR beta chain sequences, a statistical classification framework was built. Entries here come from immuneACCESS through TCRdb and include only in-frame sequences with V and J called. Some clones fail to appear in such tables; in the studies checked, an unresolved V gene covers under half of the shortfall, and the cause of the remainder is unknown. V and J calls and clone size follow that table, whereas D and trimming were derived from the DNA. The table for this sample lists around 190,000 clones; about 81% of them were counted only once. The top ten constitute roughly 1.2% of the sample. Including the terminal cysteine and phenylalanine, the CDR3 comprises 13 residues. Only CDR3 DNA remains: 39 bases, in frame from the first base. The trim is 4 bases for V and 8 bases for J, with a gap of 14 bases between the germline ends. Sequences SGHTA (CDR1) and FQGTGA (CDR2) are obtained from the germline V gene.

The donors were included in the validation cohort of 120 subjects, a group kept apart from the approximately 700-subject first cohort. Recombination connected TRBV7-3 to TRBJ1-2; possibly the D gene is TRBD1, per 5 matching bases. The TCR was taken from a woman aged 25 to 39 in good health and CMV-seronegative. The source material was PBMCs. The CDR3 protein is CASSSAGGEGYTF. The bases read TGTGCCAGCAGCTCCGCGGGAGGGGAAGGCTACACCTTC.